This TCR beta chain was sequenced for a study of read filtering for tumor transcriptome and immune sequencing. The overall study: Mean patient age was approximately 66 years, range about 47 to 90; 17 male, roughly 14 female. Overall study findings and caveats: RNA-seq captured clonotypes less deeply and reliably than IR-seq.

This clonotype was counted many times. What it recognizes is unknown. This CDR3 has 15 amino acids. V shed 10 bases and J shed 12 bases, with 27 bases lying between them. Looked up from germline, CDR1 is KGHDR and CDR2 is SFDVKD. Molecular barcoded adaptors covering alpha/delta and beta/gamma chains were used on approximately 440 ng RNA. Each CDR3 protein gets one entry after TCRdb re-called the reads with MiXCR. The repertoire consists of 100,000 to 150,000 distinct CDR3 sequences, with 13% occurring once and the leading ten covering 6.5% to 9%. Material for sequencing was a population of CD138-negative cells sorted from bone marrow. The clonotype originates from a donor aged 40 or older with multiple myeloma. V gene TRBV24-1 combines with J gene TRBJ2-1, with D possibly TRBD2 on 6 matching bases. The CDR3 nucleotides are TGTGCCACGAGCGGAGGGACGCTCGAATCAAGTGTGCAGTTCTTC. It specifies CATSGGTLESSVQFF.